This TCR beta chain came from a study of PD-1 blockade in mismatch repair-deficient tumors. Study in general: Patients had 12 mismatch repair-deficient cancer types, all previously treated and progressing.

Only in-frame clones appear in the TCRdb table, and some are missing; sequencing was by immunoSEQ multiplex PCR. Of about 130,000 clones listed, 85% to 90% are singletons. Germline trimming cut 6 bases from V and 8 bases from J; bases unmatched to any gene: 13. The CDR3 totals 15 residues. The germline CDR1 and CDR2 sequences are LNHDA and SQIVND (reference sequence). This clone has just a few counts. Specimen: peripheral blood, collected approximately 71 weeks after starting pembrolizumab. This sequence joins TRBV19 and TRBJ2-4, with 7 bases aligning to TRBD2. The receptor was derived from an adult with mismatch repair-deficient cancer. In DNA, the CDR3 is TGTGCCAGTAGCCTCCTCGGGGGGTACATGGACATTCAGTACTTC. Translation: CASSLLGGYMDIQYF.